Below are 29 T cell receptor beta chains sequenced from a single sample in a study of blood T cell repertoires in COVID-19. Sequenced by immunoSEQ multiplex PCR; TCRdb stores in-frame clones only, minus some. Of under 200,000 clones listed, approximately 90% are singletons. The sequenced sample consisted of PBMCs or T cells enriched from blood (not recorded which). Receptors originate from a woman aged 45-60 years who had recovered from COVID-19.

The chain is built from TRBV27 and TRBJ2-1; D may be TRBD2 (6 bases). The CDR3 totals 16 residues. Trimming pared 6 bases from V and 7 bases from J, leaving 22 bases between. Germline values: CDR1 MNHEY, CDR2 SMNVEV (reference sequence). In DNA, the CDR3 is TGTGCCAGCAGCACCGTAGGGTGGGGCGCGGGGAATGAGCAGTTCTTC. The encoded protein is CASSTVGWGAGNEQFF.

The chain employs TRBV18 and TRBJ2-1; a weak D match, TRBD2 (5 bases). V lost 6 bases, J lost 8 bases, and 14 bases lay in between. This CDR3 spans 13 amino acids. The V gene's germline CDR1 is KGHSH and CDR2 LQKENI. In DNA form, the CDR3 reads TGTGCCAGCTCCTTGCCAGGAGGAGATGAGCAGTTCTTC. Translated: CASSLPGGDEQFF.

J is TRBJ1-6 and V is TRBV19; unclear D gene. From germline, CDR1 is LNHDA and CDR2 SQIVND (reference sequence). The CDR3 contains 13 residues. V lost 6 bases, J lost 7 bases, and 10 bases lay in between. CDR3 DNA sequence: TGTGCCAGTAGGGAGGGAAGGAATTCACCCCTCCACTTT. Translating gives CASREGRNSPLHF.

This clone was picked up one time. This chain links TRBV11-3 with TRBJ2-7; 10 bases agree with TRBD2. The germline CDR1 and CDR2 sequences are SGHNT and YENEEA. With 5 bases clipped from V and 0 bases from J, the junction kept 16 bases outside the gene matches. The length of the CDR3 is 19 residues. The CDR3 nucleotides are TGTGCCAGCAGCCTCCGCGGGGGTAGCGGGGGGACTAGCTCCTACGAGCAGTACTTC. Translated, it gives CASSLRGGSGGTSSYEQYF.

The chain recombines TRBV7-2 with TRBJ1-5; D is possibly TRBD1 (5 bases). Trimming left V 1 base short and J 7 bases short, with 17 bases between. The CDR3 has 16 residues. Germline V CDR1 and CDR2: SGHTA, FQGNSA. The CDR3 region has the DNA TGTGCCAGCAGCTTAGAAGGGGTGGGACTAAAACAGCCCCAGCATTTT. This sequence encodes CASSLEGVGLKQPQHF.

The rearrangement links TRBV5-1 to TRBJ2-1; D remains ambiguous. Trimming left V 0 bases short and J 4 bases short, with 8 bases between. CDR3 length: 14 amino acids. Germline lookup yields CDR1 SGHRS and CDR2 YFSETQ. The CDR3 sequence is CASSLAIPYNEQFF. As DNA, the CDR3 is TGCGCCAGCAGCTTGGCTATACCGTACAATGAGCAGTTCTTC.

This sequence joins TRBV12-3 or TRBV12-4 and TRBJ1-2; possible D gene TRBD1, 5 bases. The CDR3 runs to 12 residues. Trimming shortened V by 3 bases and J by 13 bases, and 15 bases separated the two germline ends. CDR3 DNA sequence: TGTGCCAGCAGTTTGACGGGGGAGGATCCCACCTTC. Translated, it gives CASSLTGEDPTF.

The J gene is TRBJ2-1, the V gene TRBV6-1; D might be TRBD1 (7 bases). CDR1 and CDR2 from the germline V gene are MNHNS and SASEGT. With 1 base removed from V and 7 bases from J, the gap between germline ends came to 17 bases. This CDR3 is built from 16 residues. This CDR3 is CASSEVGGTALNEQFF. For the CDR3, the DNA is TGTGCCAGCAGTGAAGTTGGGGGGACAGCGTTGAATGAGCAGTTCTTC.

The J gene is TRBJ1-4, the V gene TRBV4-3; 10 bases match TRBD1. V was clipped by 5 bases and J by 4 bases; unmatched bases: 7. Germline assignment: CDR1 LGHNA and CDR2 YSLEER. This CDR3 region has 16 residues. The CDR3: CASSARQGAGNEKLFF. The CDR3 DNA is TGCGCCAGCAGCGCACGACAGGGGGCGGGTAATGAAAAACTGTTTTTT.

The rearrangement uses TRBV14 and TRBJ1-6; D is possibly TRBD1 (5 bases). V shed 0 bases and J shed 10 bases, with 13 bases lying between them. This CDR3 is 15 amino acids long. Looked up from germline, CDR1 is SGHDN and CDR2 is FVKESK. CDR3 in amino acids: CASSQDPAGHSPLHF. The CDR3 coding sequence is TGTGCCAGCAGCCAAGATCCGGCAGGGCACTCACCCCTCCACTTT.

The chain has TRBV27 and TRBJ2-4; tentatively, D is TRBD2 (5 bases). This CDR3 has 15 residues. Germline-derived CDR1 and CDR2 are MNHEY and SMNVEV (reference sequence). With 1 base removed from V and 6 bases from J, the gap between germline ends came to 13 bases. CDR3 sequence reads: CASSLLGPSGNIQYF. CDR3 DNA sequence: TGTGCCAGCAGTTTATTAGGGCCCAGCGGAAACATTCAGTACTTC.

This rearrangement joins TRBV4-3 to TRBJ2-4, with a tentative D call TRBD1 (6 bases). The CDR3 extends over 16 amino acids. The V gene's germline CDR1 is LGHNA and CDR2 YSLEER. Deletions cut 5 bases from V and 3 bases from J, with 17 bases between. This CDR3 is CASSSSGATGKNIQYF. The CDR3 DNA is TGCGCCAGCAGCTCCTCAGGGGCGACGGGCAAAAACATTCAGTACTTC.

The gene calls are TRBV5-1 and TRBJ2-6; TRBD1 matches at 7 bases. In germline, CDR1 is SGHRS, CDR2 YFSETQ. The CDR3 contains 17 residues. V was clipped by 2 bases and J by 0 bases; unmatched bases: 5. The CDR3 bases are TGCGCCAGCAGCTTTGGGACAGCCAGCTCTGGGGCCAACGTCCTGACTTTC. Its protein is CASSFGTASSGANVLTF.

The chain joins TRBV7-2 to TRBJ2-5; 7 bases line up with TRBD1. Germline assignment: CDR1 SGHTA and CDR2 FQGNSA. The V and J ends lost 1 base and 2 bases, in that order; junction bases with no gene match: 10. This CDR3 has 17 residues. Here the CDR3 DNA reads TGTGCCAGCAGCTTAGAACTCCCGGGACAGTTACAAGAGACCCAGTACTTC. Protein sequence: CASSLELPGQLQETQYF.

The chain combines TRBV27 with TRBJ1-2, with a tentative D call TRBD1 (6 bases). Per the germline V gene, CDR1 is MNHEY and CDR2 is SMNVEV (reference sequence). The ends were cut back, 1 base at V and 8 bases at J, with 11 bases in the middle. This CDR3 comprises 13 residues. The CDR3 coding sequence is TGTGCCAGCAGTTTATACTCCAGGGGAGGCTACACCTTC. Translated: CASSLYSRGGYTF.

The J gene is TRBJ2-4, the V gene TRBV4-2, with 9 bases that match TRBD2. This CDR3 spans 21 amino acids. Germline values: CDR1 LGHNA, CDR2 YNFKEQ. The V segment lost 1 base and the J segment 5 bases; nucleotides outside the gene matches: 21. The CDR3 here is CASSQASIRLAGRTGENIQYF. The DNA of the CDR3 is TGTGCCAGCAGCCAAGCTTCGATAAGGCTAGCGGGGAGGACGGGGGAAAACATTCAGTACTTC.

The sample holds a few counts of this clone. This chain connects TRBV7-9 to TRBJ2-5; 8 nucleotides align to TRBD1. The CDR3 contains 16 residues. J gave up 1 base and V 4 bases, and 8 bases lay outside the gene matches. The V gene's germline CDR1 is SEHNR and CDR2 FQNEAQ (reference sequence). The DNA for the CDR3 is TGTGCCAGCAGCTCAATCGGGACAGGTACCCAAGAGACCCAGTACTTC. Its translation: CASSSIGTGTQETQYF.

This clone appeared once. The rearrangement uses TRBV30 and TRBJ1-2; a possible D gene is TRBD1 (5 bases). CDR1 and CDR2 (germline): GTSNPN, SVGIG (reference sequence). Trimming removed 5 bases from V and 4 bases from J, with 14 bases in between. The CDR3 runs to 13 residues. CDR3 bases: TGTGCCTGGGGCGGGGGGACTGCCTATGGCTACACCTTC. It codes for CAWGGGTAYGYTF.

The chain employs TRBV5-1 and TRBJ1-1; 9 bases map to TRBD1. The CDR3 length is 17 residues. The junction had 11 bases not matched to a gene; V was cut back by 4 bases and J by 1 base. Germline CDR1 reads SGHRS; CDR2 reads YFSETQ. The CDR3 protein is CASSRTGTGMQNTEAFF. The CDR3 DNA follows: TGCGCCAGCAGCCGTACCGGGACAGGGATGCAGAACACTGAAGCTTTCTTT.

This clone was seen a few times. This rearrangement joins TRBV5-1 to TRBJ2-2; the D gene is possibly TRBD1 (5 bases). The CDR3 sequence is 14 residues long. Trimming pared 1 base from V and 7 bases from J, leaving 11 bases between. Looked up from germline, CDR1 is SGHRS and CDR2 is YFSETQ. The CDR3 nucleotides are TGCGCCAGCAGCTTGATACAGGCCGACGGGGAGCTGTTTTTT. It translates to CASSLIQADGELFF.

The chain joins TRBV19 to TRBJ2-5; 10 nucleotides match TRBD2. This CDR3 is 16 amino acids long. Unmatched junction bases numbered 8, after V lost 6 bases and J lost 1 base. Germline V gives CDR1 LNHDA, CDR2 SQIVND (reference sequence). The CDR3 nucleotides are TGTGCCAGTAGAACTAGAGCGGGGGGGATCCAAGAGACCCAGTACTTC. Amino acids: CASRTRAGGIQETQYF.

The rearrangement joins TRBV13 to TRBJ1-2; 9 bases align to TRBD1. V trimming: 5 bases; J trimming: 7 bases; junction bases outside the gene matches: 5. Germline-derived CDR1 and CDR2 are PRHDT and FYEKMQ (reference sequence). The CDR3 is 13 amino acids. In nucleotides, the CDR3 is TGTGCCAGCAGCACCAGGACAGGGGTTGGCTACACCTTC. This sequence encodes CASSTRTGVGYTF.

This chain joins TRBV9 and TRBJ1-2, with D possibly matching TRBD1 (6 bases). With 3 bases removed from V and 8 bases from J, the gap between germline ends came to 17 bases. From germline, CDR1 is SGDLS and CDR2 YYNGEE. This CDR3 region has 14 residues. CDR3 nucleotides: TGTGCCAGCAGCGCAGGACAGCGCCGAAACGGCTACACCTTC. Protein product: CASSAGQRRNGYTF. Full variable domain (missing parts from reference TRBV9 and TRBJ1-2): DSGVTQTPKHLITATGQRVTLRCSPRSGDLSVYWYQQSLDQGLQFLIQYYNGEERAKGNILERFSAQQFPDLHSELNLSSLELGDSALYFCASSAGQRRNGYTFGSGTRLTVV.

The gene calls are TRBV7-8 and TRBJ2-1, with TRBD1 matching over 8 bases. CDR3 length: 16 residues. CDR1 and CDR2 from the germline V gene are SGHVS and FQNEAQ. The junction had 4 bases not matched to a gene; V was cut back by 1 base and J by 2 bases. CDR3 nucleotide sequence: TGTGCCAGCAGCTTAGACAGGGGGGCCACCTACAATGAGCAGTTCTTC. It specifies CASSLDRGATYNEQFF.

V is TRBV11-3 and J is TRBJ2-1; TRBD2 agrees at 13 bases. The CDR3 runs to 15 residues. Germline lookup yields CDR1 SGHNT and CDR2 YENEEA. Trimming removed 5 bases from V and 9 bases from J; junction bases left unmatched: 7. The CDR3 bases are TGTGCCAGCAGCCATCTGACTAGCGGGGGGTTTGAGCAGTTCTTC. Encoded protein: CASSHLTSGGFEQFF. The full variable domain, its missing parts supplied by reference TRBV11-3 and TRBJ2-1, is EAGVVQSPRYKIIEKKQPVAFWCNPISGHNTLYWYLQNLGQGPELLIRYENEEAVDDSQLPKDRFSAERLKGVDSTLKIQPAELGDSAVYLCASSHLTSGGFEQFFGPGTRLTVL.

In nucleotides, the CDR3 is TGTGCCAGCAGTTTGGTTTTAGCAGGGGAAGCTTTCTTT. Its protein product is CASSLVLAGEAFF. The chain employs TRBV12-3 or TRBV12-4 and TRBJ1-1; D perhaps matches TRBD1 (5 bases). V was pared by 3 bases and J by 8 bases, with 13 bases between. There are 13 residues in the CDR3.

The chain joins TRBV2 to TRBJ1-1; no definite D call. The CDR3 runs to 11 residues. Per the germline V gene, CDR1 is SNHLY and CDR2 is FYNNEI. The germline V and J ends were trimmed by 7 bases and 10 bases, with 13 bases remaining between them. CDR3 coding DNA: TGTGCCAGCATGACGGGCGGAGGAGCTTTCTTT. This translates into CASMTGGGAFF.

V is TRBV1 and J is TRBJ2-1; TRBD2, as called in the table, went unchecked against the DNA. TRBV1 has pseudogene status. The CDR3 consists of 15 residues. In DNA form, the CDR3 reads TGCACCAGCAACCCGACTCTGCACACCTACAATGAGCAGTTCTTC. Its translation: CTSNPTLHTYNEQFF.

This sequence joins TRBV11-1 and TRBJ1-1; maybe TRBD1 (5 bases). The CDR3 extends over 14 amino acids. The V end lost 6 bases, the J end lost 4 bases, and 15 bases lay between the germline ends. Per germline, CDR1 SGHAT and CDR2 FQDESV (reference sequence). CDR3 DNA: TGTGCCAGCAGTAAGTTAGCGGGGGGCACTGAAGCTTTCTTT. This gives the protein CASSKLAGGTEAFF.